The present TCR beta chain was sequenced within a study of chronic HIV infection and antiretroviral therapy. TCRdb re-analysed the 5' RACE reads in MiXCR, keeping a single row per CDR3 protein. The sample holds roughly 48,000 distinct CDR3 sequences, about 20% seen once. In this sample, this clonotype turned up many times. This CDR3 contains 12 residues. Germline lookup yields CDR1 MDHEN and CDR2 SYDVKM. V was shortened by 7 bases and J by 2 bases, with 9 bases between the two germline ends. The sequencing input was peripheral blood. The TCR was taken from an adult who had HIV and had not received antiretroviral therapy, or was an uninfected healthy control (not recorded which). This chain connects TRBV28 to TRBJ2-7; D unclear. CDR3 nucleotides: TGTGCCAGCACTTCAGAACCCTACGAGCAGTACTTC. Protein: CASTSEPYEQYF.